The T cell receptor beta chain described here comes from a study of vaccination effects on CD4 cells after COVID-19. In the study overall: Samples gathered post-vaccine arrived a median of 72 days past the second dose.

The V gene's germline CDR1 is SGHVS and CDR2 FQNEAQ. The germline V and J ends were trimmed by 2 bases and 4 bases, with 12 bases remaining between them. The CDR3 loop spans 15 amino acids. Study-level results: There was marked clonal contraction among infection- and vaccine-induced clones late after vaccination.

Only in-frame clones appear in the TCRdb table, and some are missing; sequencing was by immunoSEQ multiplex PCR. The sample has 57,000 or so clones, about three quarters seen once. Comments on this clone: Its target is not known.

Expansion of antigen-specific CD4+ T cells with viral peptide pools was carried out by the ViraFEST assay before sequencing. Researchers isolated CD4+ T cells once 9 to 11 days of culture had elapsed. BNT162b2 vaccine or mRNA-1273 vaccine was given to participants in two doses. Nucleocapsid antibody tests were negative, and the vaccine recipients had no prior SARS-CoV-2 infection. Cultures of some 2.2 million PBMC per well contained 10 IU/ml IL-2 plus 10 ug/ml peptides. The J gene is TRBJ1-3, the V gene TRBV7-8; no firm D call. This clonotype was sampled from a human donor who received a COVID-19 vaccine. This specimen consisted of CD4+ T cells from PBMCs cultured with HCoV-229E spike peptides, obtained after COVID-19 vaccination. This CDR3 is CASSLRSTDGNTIYF. The CDR3 DNA follows: TGTGCCAGCAGCTTAAGGTCAACGGACGGAAACACCATATATTTT.